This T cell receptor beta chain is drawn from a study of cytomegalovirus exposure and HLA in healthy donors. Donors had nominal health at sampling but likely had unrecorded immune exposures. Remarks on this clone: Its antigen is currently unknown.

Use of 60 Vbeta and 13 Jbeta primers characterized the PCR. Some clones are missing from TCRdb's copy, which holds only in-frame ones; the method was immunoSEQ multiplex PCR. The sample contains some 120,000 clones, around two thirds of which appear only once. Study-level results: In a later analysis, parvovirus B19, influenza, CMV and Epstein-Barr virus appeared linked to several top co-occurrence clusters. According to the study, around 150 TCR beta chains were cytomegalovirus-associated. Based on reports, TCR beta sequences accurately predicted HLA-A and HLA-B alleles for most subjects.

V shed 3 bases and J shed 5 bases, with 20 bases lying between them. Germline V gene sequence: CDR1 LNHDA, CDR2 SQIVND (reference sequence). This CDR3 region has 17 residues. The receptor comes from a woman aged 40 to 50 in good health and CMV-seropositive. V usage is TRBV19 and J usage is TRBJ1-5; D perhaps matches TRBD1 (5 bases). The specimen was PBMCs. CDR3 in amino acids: CASSIVRGKYDHQPQHF. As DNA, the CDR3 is TGTGCCAGTAGTATTGTCCGGGGGAAGTACGATCATCAGCCCCAGCATTTT.